Listed below are T cell receptor beta chains from one sample, sequenced in a study of T cell repertoires in cytomegalovirus infection. Each CDR3 protein is one row after TCRdb ran MiXCR on the reads. The repertoire consists of some 160,000 distinct CDR3 sequences, with 17% occurring once and the leading ten covering over 15%. Sequenced material: CD8+ T cells from PBMCs. These TCRs come from a human donor in good health (CMV status not recorded). Some clones in this sample may be carry-over from other donors' samples. Both conserved end residues are part of each CDR3. A D gene is named only where the DNA matches it firmly. Where a row states a size, it is once, few, many or the class of an expanded clone; other rows omit it.

>-|few|TRBV7-9|TRBJ2-5
CASSLERQTQYF
TGTGCCAGCAGCCTCGAGAGGCAGACCCAGTACTTC
>-|few|TRBV6-6|TRBJ2-7
CASSRGISYEQYF
TGTGCCAGCAGCCGGGGGATATCCTACGAGCAGTACTTC
>-|few|TRBV7-9|TRBJ2-7
CASSSHPYEQYF
TGTGCCAGCAGCTCCCACCCTTACGAGCAGTACTTC
>TRBD2|-|TRBV4-2|TRBJ2-2
CASSQDPQLAGGTNTGELFF
TGTGCCAGCAGCCAAGATCCGCAACTAGCGGGGGGGACGAACACCGGGGAGCTGTTTTTT
>TRBD2|many|TRBV7-2|TRBJ2-3
CASSLGSSGLSTDTQYF
TGTGCCAGCAGCTTAGGTTCGTCGGGACTAAGCACAGATACGCAGTATTTT
>-|few|TRBV28|TRBJ1-1
CASSLGFSLNTEAFF
TGTGCCAGCAGTTTAGGGTTCAGTTTGAACACTGAAGCTTTCTTT
>TRBD2|-|TRBV27|TRBJ2-3
CASSFVGGGIADTQYF
TGTGCCAGCAGTTTCGTCGGCGGGGGTATTGCCGATACGCAGTATTTT
>TRBD2|few|TRBV7-9|TRBJ2-3
CASSKAGADTDTQYF
TGTGCCAGCAGCAAAGCGGGAGCAGACACAGATACGCAGTATTTT
>-|few|TRBV11-2|TRBJ2-7
CASSDTGTPYEQYF
TGTGCCAGCAGCGACACGGGGACTCCGTACGAGCAGTACTTC
>-|few|TRBV6-6|TRBJ1-1
CASSYGAGVEAFF
TGTGCCAGCAGTTACGGGGCAGGGGTTGAAGCTTTCTTT
>TRBD1|-|TRBV7-6|TRBJ2-5
CASSLIDRGQETQYF
TGTGCCAGCAGCTTAATAGACAGGGGCCAAGAGACCCAGTACTTC
>-|-|TRBV7-6|TRBJ1-1
CASSPERFTEAFF
TGTGCCAGCAGCCCCGAACGATTCACTGAAGCTTTCTTT
>TRBD2|few|TRBV6-6|TRBJ2-5
CASSYVTLAGEETQYF
TGTGCCAGCAGTTACGTAACTCTAGCGGGAGAAGAGACCCAGTACTTC
>-|-|TRBV6-2/TRBV6-3|TRBJ2-1
CASSPPMGVSYNEQFF
TGTGCCAGCAGCCCCCCAATGGGGGTCTCCTACAATGAGCAGTTCTTC
>-|-|TRBV5-1|TRBJ2-1
CASGGNRGPYNEQFF
TGCGCCAGCGGGGGCAACCGGGGTCCTTACAATGAGCAGTTCTTC
>-|many|TRBV7-6|TRBJ1-1
CASSLGTGTNTEAFF
TGTGCCAGCAGCTTGGGAACAGGTACGAACACTGAAGCTTTCTTT
>TRBD2|many|TRBV12-5|TRBJ2-3
CASGPGGDTQYF
TGTGCTAGTGGGCCCGGGGGGGATACGCAGTATTTT